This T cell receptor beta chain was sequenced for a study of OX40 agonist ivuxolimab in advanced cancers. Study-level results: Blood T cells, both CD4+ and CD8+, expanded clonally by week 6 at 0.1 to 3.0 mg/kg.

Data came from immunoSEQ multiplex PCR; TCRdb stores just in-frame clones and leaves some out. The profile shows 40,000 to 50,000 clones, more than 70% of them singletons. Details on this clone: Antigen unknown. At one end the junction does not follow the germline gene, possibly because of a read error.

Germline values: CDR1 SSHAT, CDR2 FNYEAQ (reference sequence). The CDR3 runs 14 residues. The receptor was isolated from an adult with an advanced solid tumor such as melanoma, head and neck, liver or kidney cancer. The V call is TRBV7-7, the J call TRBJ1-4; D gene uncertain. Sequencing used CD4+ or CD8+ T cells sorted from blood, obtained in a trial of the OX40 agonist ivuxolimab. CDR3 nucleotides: TGTGCTAGCAGCCCCGGACTAAATAATGAAAAACTGTTTTTT. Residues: CASSPGLNNEKLFF. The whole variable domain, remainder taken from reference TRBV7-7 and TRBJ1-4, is GAGVSQSPRYKVTKRGQDVTLRCDPISSHATLYWYQQALGQGPEFLTYFNYEAQPDKSGLPSDRFSAERPEGSISTLTIQRTEQRDSAMYRCASSPGLNNEKLFFGSGTQLSVL.